The present T cell receptor (beta chain) was sequenced within a study of OX40 agonist ivuxolimab in advanced cancers. General study findings and limits: The mean number of expanded clones was higher in CD8+ T cells than in CD4+. Clonal expansion from baseline to week 6 occurred in both CD4+ and CD8+ T cells.

The table came from immunoSEQ multiplex PCR; TCRdb's copy has only in-frame clones and leaves some out. The profile shows about 33,000 clones, roughly nine tenths of them singletons. Of note for this clone: Its target is unknown.

The CDR3 is 16 residues long. CDR1 and CDR2 from the germline V gene are SGHTA and FQGTGA. After removal of 4 bases from V and 6 bases from J, the junction contained 7 bases not matched to a gene. This chain connects TRBV7-3 to TRBJ2-1, with 12 nucleotides matching TRBD2. Specimen: CD4+ or CD8+ T cells sorted from blood, collected in a trial of the OX40 agonist ivuxolimab. The TCR comes from an adult with an advanced solid tumor such as melanoma, head and neck, liver or kidney cancer. In DNA form, the CDR3 reads TGTGCCAGCAGCTCGATCGGACTAGCGGGGAGCAATGAGCAGTTCTTC. It is translated as CASSSIGLAGSNEQFF.